Below, 28 T cell receptor beta chains from the same sample are listed, as sequenced in a study of technical replicates of blood from a few donors. Here immunoSEQ multiplex PCR was the method, and the copy in TCRdb shows in-frame clones only, minus some. In the table there are 70,000 to 85,000 clones, approximately 97% of which are singletons. Source material: T cells isolated from PBMCs. The receptors stem from a human donor in good health.

The chain uses TRBV30 and TRBJ1-2; 8 nucleotides match TRBD1. The CDR3 covers 12 residues. The germline V gene encodes CDR1 GTSNPN and CDR2 SVGIG (reference sequence). J lost 8 bases, V lost 8 bases, and 10 bases had no gene match. In nucleotides, the CDR3 is TGTGCCGGAAACAGGGGGGTAGGGGGCTACACCTTC. Protein sequence: CAGNRGVGGYTF.

This chain uses TRBV5-1 with TRBJ2-5; tentatively, D is TRBD1 (5 bases). The CDR3 has 14 residues. The germline gives CDR1 SGHRS, CDR2 YFSETQ. Trimming pared 0 bases from V and 4 bases from J, leaving 10 bases between. Here the CDR3 reads CASSLVSGPETQYF. CDR3 sequence (DNA): TGCGCCAGCAGCTTGGTGTCAGGGCCAGAGACCCAGTACTTC.

This chain connects TRBV15 to TRBJ1-2; 9 bases line up with TRBD1. With 1 base clipped from V and 0 bases from J, the junction kept 12 bases outside the gene matches. Germline V gene lookup returns CDR1 LNHNV and CDR2 YYDKDF (reference sequence). The CDR3 contains 19 residues. The CDR3 protein is CATSRAPGTGWSTNYGYTF. DNA for the CDR3: TGTGCCACCAGCAGAGCTCCCGGGACAGGGTGGTCTACTAACTATGGCTACACCTTC.

The chain has TRBV27 and TRBJ2-7, with 7 bases aligning to TRBD1. With 2 bases clipped from V and 7 bases from J, the junction kept 11 bases outside the gene matches. Per the germline V gene, CDR1 is MNHEY and CDR2 is SMNVEV (reference sequence). CDR3 length: 15 residues. The CDR3 region has the DNA TGTGCCAGCAGTTTAGTAAGACAGGGTAGGCGGGAGCAGTACTTC. It translates to CASSLVRQGRREQYF.

The V gene is TRBV7-9, the J gene TRBJ1-1, with TRBD1 matching over 9 bases. The V and J ends lost 3 bases and 7 bases, in that order; junction bases with no gene match: 3. Germline assignment: CDR1 SEHNR and CDR2 FQNEAQ (reference sequence). This CDR3 has 13 amino acids. CDR3 in amino acids: CASSFNRGHEAFF. The CDR3 DNA follows: TGTGCCAGCAGCTTTAACAGGGGGCATGAAGCTTTCTTT. Filled out from reference TRBV7-9 and TRBJ1-1, the complete variable domain reads DTGVSQNPRHKITKRGQNVTFRCDPISEHNRLYWYRQTLGQGPEFLTYFQNEAQLEKSRLLSDRFSAERPKGSFSTLEIQRTEQGDSAMYLCASSFNRGHEAFFGQGTRLTVV.

This chain joins TRBV6-6 and TRBJ2-1; 12 bases match TRBD2. The V segment lost 8 bases and the J segment 13 bases; nucleotides outside the gene matches: 9. Germline V gives CDR1 MNHNY, CDR2 SVGAGI (reference sequence). This CDR3 spans 13 amino acids. The CDR3 sequence is CASLELAGGPQFF. The CDR3 coding sequence is TGTGCCAGCCTTGAGCTAGCGGGGGGGCCCCAGTTCTTC.

The chain joins TRBV27 to TRBJ2-1; possible D gene TRBD1, 6 bases. Germline V gene sequence: CDR1 MNHEY, CDR2 SMNVEV (reference sequence). V dropped 8 bases and J dropped 9 bases, with 23 bases sitting between them. The CDR3 has 15 residues. The CDR3 region has the DNA TGTGCCAGCTTTACCGGAGTAGGGACAATCGGTGAGCAGTTCTTC. As protein: CASFTGVGTIGEQFF.

J is TRBJ2-1 and V is TRBV5-1; 8 bases align to TRBD1. Germline V CDR1 and CDR2: SGHRS, YFSETQ. The CDR3 extends over 13 amino acids. After removal of 6 bases from V and 6 bases from J, the junction contained 5 bases not matched to a gene. The CDR3 DNA sequence: TGCGCCAGCACCGTGACAGGGGTCAATGAGCAGTTCTTC. Amino acid sequence: CASTVTGVNEQFF.

This clone showed up just once. V and J are TRBV10-3 and TRBJ2-5; TRBD1 agrees at 7 bases. With 5 bases clipped from V and 5 bases from J, the junction kept 8 bases outside the gene matches. CDR1 ENHRY and CDR2 SYGVKD come from the germline V gene. The CDR3 runs to 14 residues. The DNA for the CDR3 is TGTGCCATCAGTCGAGACCCAGGGGGTGAGACCCAGTACTTC. Residues: CAISRDPGGETQYF.

This chain joins TRBV2 and TRBJ1-1; D perhaps matches TRBD1 (6 bases). Germline V lookup: CDR1 SNHLY, CDR2 FYNNEI. The CDR3 consists of 14 residues. Trimming cost V 6 bases and J 7 bases, with 18 bases left between them. CDR3 DNA: TGTGCCAGCAGCTCTGAGGGGGTTGCACGTGAAGCTTTCTTT. It yields the protein CASSSEGVAREAFF.

This rearrangement joins TRBV7-6 to TRBJ2-1, with 13 bases identical to TRBD2. The germline gives CDR1 SGHVS, CDR2 FNYEAQ. This CDR3 spans 16 amino acids. V dropped 6 bases and J dropped 8; count of bases not matched to a gene: 10. CDR3 nucleotide sequence: TGTGCCAGCAGTCTCACCGGGACTAGCGGGACTGATGAGCAGTTCTTC. The encoded protein is CASSLTGTSGTDEQFF.

The V call is TRBV4-2, the J call TRBJ2-1, with TRBD2 matching over 11 bases. There are 15 residues in the CDR3. Unmatched junction bases numbered 4, after V lost 4 bases and J lost 5 bases. The germline V gene has CDR1 LGHNA and CDR2 YNFKEQ. CDR3 nucleotide sequence: TGTGCCAGCAGCCTCATACTAGCGGGGGACAATGAGCAGTTCTTC. It is translated as CASSLILAGDNEQFF.

The rearrangement joins TRBV23-1 to TRBJ2-3; maybe TRBD1 (5 bases). TRBV23-1 is an ORF, with its function uncertain. The V end lost 0 bases, the J end lost 2 bases, and 18 bases lay between the germline ends. The CDR3 contains 18 residues. The DNA for the CDR3 is TGCGCCAGCAGTCAATCGTGGTCCGTCGAAGGGGTCACAGATACGCAGTATTTT. Translated: CASSQSWSVEGVTDTQYF.

V is TRBV4-2 and J is TRBJ1-6, with unresolved D. Trimming removed 0 bases from V and 0 bases from J, with 6 bases in between. The CDR3 consists of 16 residues. Germline V gives CDR1 LGHNA, CDR2 YNFKEQ. Here the CDR3 DNA reads TGTGCCAGCAGCCAAGAAGAGAGCTCCTATAATTCACCCCTCCACTTT. This codes for CASSQEESSYNSPLHF.

The genes are TRBV6-4 and TRBJ2-1; TRBD2 aligns across 12 bases. The length of the CDR3 is 16 residues. The germline CDR1 and CDR2 sequences are MRHNA and SNTAGT. J gave up 7 bases and V 2 bases, and 6 bases lay outside the gene matches. The CDR3 spells CASSDQLAGGPNEQFF. In DNA form, the CDR3 reads TGTGCCAGCAGTGACCAGCTAGCGGGAGGGCCAAATGAGCAGTTCTTC.

The V and J genes are TRBV5-1 and TRBJ2-7; 8 bases map to TRBD1. Germline CDR1 SGHRS, CDR2 YFSETQ. Losses at the gene ends were 7 bases for V and 2 bases for J; bases not matched to a gene: 8. The CDR3 length is 14 residues. CDR3 nucleotides: TGCGCCAGCTCCGGGACAGGAAGAACCTACGAGCAGTACTTC. Amino acid sequence: CASSGTGRTYEQYF.

This clone occurred once. V gene TRBV11-2 combines with J gene TRBJ2-4; 9 bases match TRBD2. The CDR3 has 16 residues. Germline V gene data show CDR1 as SGHAT and CDR2 as FQNNGV. The V segment lost 5 bases and the J segment 9 bases; nucleotides outside the gene matches: 14. The CDR3 here is CASSPSSLAGLGIQYF. Here the CDR3 DNA reads TGTGCCAGCAGCCCGAGTAGTCTAGCGGGGCTCGGCATTCAGTACTTC.

The V gene is TRBV7-9, the J gene TRBJ2-5; 12 bases align to TRBD2. The CDR3 is 17 residues long. CDR1 is SEHNR and CDR2 is FQNEAQ in the germline V gene (reference sequence). J was trimmed by 7 bases and V by 5 bases; bases with no gene match: 14. CDR3 in DNA: TGTGCCAGCAGCGGAAGACTAGCGGGGGCGCAGCGTGGGACCCAGTACTTC. As protein: CASSGRLAGAQRGTQYF.

The CDR3 nucleotides read TGTGCCAGCAGTCACATCGGGACAGGGGGCTACGAGCAGTACTTC. Amino acids: CASSHIGTGGYEQYF. The chain uses TRBV6-1 and TRBJ2-7; 11 bases line up with TRBD1. Germline trimming cut 5 bases from V and 3 bases from J; bases unmatched to any gene: 6. CDR3 length: 15 amino acids. The germline CDR1 and CDR2 sequences are MNHNS and SASEGT.

The chain links TRBV12-2 to TRBJ1-1. TRBV12-2 is noted as a pseudogene. This CDR3 spans 13 amino acids. The CDR3 loop is CASRLNLNTEAFF. The CDR3, as DNA: TGTGCAAGTCGACTCAACCTGAACACTGAAGCTTTCTTT.

The rearrangement links TRBV5-4 to TRBJ1-1; D gene unclear. CDR1 and CDR2 from the germline V gene are SGHNT and YYREEE (reference sequence). This CDR3 comprises 15 residues. V was pared by 4 bases and J by 11 bases, with 24 bases between. The CDR3 sequence: CASSPLGRLGGMAFF. The DNA of the CDR3 is TGTGCCAGCAGCCCCCTCGGGAGGTTGGGCGGTATGGCTTTCTTT.

This chain uses TRBV27 with TRBJ2-1; weak D call: TRBD1 (6 bases). Looked up from germline, CDR1 is MNHEY and CDR2 is SMNVEV (reference sequence). Trimming stripped 0 bases from V and 6 bases from J, with 15 bases between. This CDR3 has 16 residues. The CDR3 DNA reads as TGTGCCAGCAGTTTATCGACAGGCCCGACGGGCAATGAGCAGTTCTTC. It is translated as CASSLSTGPTGNEQFF.

This clone was seen a single time. The chain joins TRBV6-5 to TRBJ2-7; 7 bases align to TRBD1. CDR3 length: 15 residues. Germline V lookup: CDR1 MNHEY, CDR2 SVGAGI. The J segment lost 5 bases and the V segment lost 4 bases, leaving 11 bases of the junction unmatched. In DNA, the CDR3 is TGTGCCAGCAGTTCAAGTCAACGAACAGGGGACGAGCAGTACTTC. It specifies CASSSSQRTGDEQYF.

The rearrangement joins TRBV7-3 to TRBJ2-2; D unresolved. Germline V CDR1 and CDR2: SGHTA, FQGTGA. CDR3 length equals 14 residues. Between the trimmed V and J ends, which lost 3 bases and 2 bases, there was a span of 7 bases. The CDR3 is CASSFKSNTGELFF. In DNA, the CDR3 is TGTGCCAGCAGCTTCAAGAGTAACACCGGGGAGCTGTTTTTT.

This chain joins TRBV5-1 and TRBJ2-3, with TRBD2 as a possible D gene (5 bases). Germline V gene sequence: CDR1 SGHRS, CDR2 YFSETQ. V was shortened by 1 base and J by 5 bases, with 11 bases between the two germline ends. This CDR3 region has 14 residues. The CDR3 sequence is CASSLSASQDTQYF. CDR3 nucleotide sequence: TGCGCCAGCAGCTTGTCGGCTAGCCAAGATACGCAGTATTTT. The variable domain in full, with the rest retrieved from reference TRBV5-1 and TRBJ2-3, is KAGVTQTPRYLIKTRGQQVTLSCSPISGHRSVSWYQQTPGQGLQFLFEYFSETQRNKGNFPGRFSGRQFSNSRSEMNVSTLELGDSALYLCASSLSASQDTQYFGPGTRLTVL.

The chain has TRBV19 and TRBJ2-7, with 7 bases identical to TRBD2. The CDR3 runs 14 residues. V was clipped by 5 bases and J by 0 bases; unmatched bases: 4. Germline V gene lookup returns CDR1 LNHDA and CDR2 SQIVND (reference sequence). The CDR3 DNA follows: TGTGCCAGTAGTTCCGGGACTATCTCCTACGAGCAGTACTTC. Translating it yields CASSSGTISYEQYF.

J is TRBJ1-4 and V is TRBV27; weak D call: TRBD1 (6 bases). The germline V gene has CDR1 MNHEY and CDR2 SMNVEV (reference sequence). The V gene lost 8 bases and the J gene lost 9 bases, with 22 bases spanning the gap. The CDR3 extends over 15 amino acids. The CDR3 DNA reads as TGTGCCAGCCTCCCCTACGCAGGGACAAAGCAAAAACTGTTTTTT. This encodes CASLPYAGTKQKLFF.

This chain joins TRBV27 and TRBJ1-5; TRBD1 might be the D (5 bases). The CDR3 has 15 residues. V was trimmed by 9 bases and J by 0 bases, leaving 15 bases between them. CDR1 MNHEY and CDR2 SMNVEV come from the germline V gene (reference sequence). The CDR3 sequence: CASGQSIDSNQPQHF. The CDR3 region has the DNA TGTGCCAGTGGACAAAGCATTGATAGCAATCAGCCCCAGCATTTT.